These 26 T cell receptor beta chains share one sample of origin, sequenced in a study of T cell changes during pregnancy in multiple sclerosis. Measured with immunoSEQ multiplex PCR; TCRdb has only the in-frame clones, and not every one. The data contain roughly 100,000 clones, around 93% of them singletons. The material was peripheral blood, obtained after pregnancy. Receptor source: a female donor with multiple sclerosis, enrolled in a pregnancy study.

This chain links TRBV28 with TRBJ1-2, with a weak D call TRBD1 (6 bases). The CDR3 has 13 residues. Trimming took off 3 bases at V and 5 bases at J, with 10 bases between the two ends. The V gene's germline CDR1 is MDHEN and CDR2 SYDVKM. DNA for the CDR3: TGTGCCAGCAGTTTCCCACAGGGTTATGGCTACACCTTC. As protein: CASSFPQGYGYTF.

V gene TRBV27 combines with J gene TRBJ1-1; D might be TRBD1 (5 bases). This CDR3 spans 15 amino acids. The V end was cut by 6 bases, the J end by 0 bases, with 14 bases between. Germline CDR1 and CDR2: MNHEY and SMNVEV (reference sequence). Here the CDR3 reads CASSPAGGLNTEAFF. CDR3 DNA: TGTGCCAGCAGCCCAGCCGGGGGATTGAACACTGAAGCTTTCTTT.

The chain has TRBV11-3 and TRBJ2-5; D unresolved. There are 14 residues in the CDR3. V dropped 0 bases and J dropped 2 bases, with 7 bases sitting between them. Germline CDR1 SGHNT, CDR2 YENEEA. DNA for the CDR3: TGTGCCAGCAGCTTAGATAACAGTCAAGAGACCCAGTACTTC. Translating gives CASSLDNSQETQYF.

Details on this clone: Distinct nucleotide sequences in the sample also encode this CDR3. The chain links TRBV6-4 to TRBJ1-1, with TRBD1 as a possible D gene (6 bases). This CDR3 comprises 13 residues. The V and J ends lost 8 bases and 1 base respectively, with 11 bases between them. CDR1 MRHNA and CDR2 SNTAGT come from the germline V gene. CDR3 sequence (DNA): TGTGCCAGCTCTCAGGGGCGGAACACTGAAGCTTTCTTT. Protein: CASSQGRNTEAFF.

This chain links TRBV2 with TRBJ1-1, with D perhaps matching TRBD1 (5 bases). CDR1 is SNHLY, CDR2 FYNNEI, per germline. Trimming stripped 5 bases from V and 3 bases from J, with 13 bases between. The CDR3 spans 14 residues. The CDR3 DNA sequence: TGTGCCAGCAGTTCCATCGGGACTCACACTGAAGCTTTCTTT. It yields the protein CASSSIGTHTEAFF.

J is TRBJ2-1 and V is TRBV9; D not certain. Germline loops: CDR1 SGDLS, CDR2 YYNGEE. V lost 3 bases and J lost 6, with 7 bases in between. CDR3 length equals 12 residues. The CDR3 coding sequence is TGTGCCAGCAGCGGCTACGGCAATGAGCAGTTCTTC. Its translation is CASSGYGNEQFF.

This sequence joins TRBV5-1 and TRBJ1-5, with a weak D call TRBD1 (6 bases). Trimming shortened V by 0 bases and J by 7 bases, and 11 bases separated the two germline ends. The CDR3 has 14 amino acids. Germline V gene sequence: CDR1 SGHRS, CDR2 YFSETQ. The CDR3 protein is CASSLGDTGQPQHF. CDR3 DNA sequence: TGCGCCAGCAGCTTGGGGGACACTGGACAGCCCCAGCATTTT.

The V gene is TRBV7-3, the J gene TRBJ2-7; tentative D call: TRBD1 (6 bases). The CDR3 length is 13 residues. Germline values: CDR1 SGHTA, CDR2 FQGTGA. V shed 0 bases and J shed 5 bases, with 8 bases lying between them. This chain's CDR3 is CASSLTSGDEQYF. CDR3 DNA sequence: TGTGCCAGCAGCTTAACATCAGGGGACGAGCAGTACTTC.

Remarks on this clone: The sample holds other DNA sequences that translate to the same CDR3. The V and J genes are TRBV30 and TRBJ1-3; TRBD1 matches 7 bases. The CDR3 contains 14 residues. Trimming removed 3 bases from V and 0 bases from J; junction bases left unmatched: 2. Germline loops: CDR1 GTSNPN, CDR2 SVGIG (reference sequence). CDR3 coding DNA: TGTGCCTGGAGGGGGACAGCCTCTGGAAACACCATATATTTT. Translated: CAWRGTASGNTIYF.

The chain carries TRBV6-1 and TRBJ2-7; TRBD2 might be the D (6 bases). CDR1 and CDR2 from the germline V gene are MNHNS and SASEGT. The CDR3 totals 14 residues. V was pared by 2 bases and J by 7 bases, with 15 bases between. The CDR3: CASSELGGMGEQYF. For the CDR3, the DNA is TGTGCCAGCAGTGAATTAGGCGGGATGGGGGAGCAGTACTTC.

The chain uses TRBV30 and TRBJ2-3; possibly TRBD2 for D (6 bases). The germline V gene has CDR1 GTSNPN and CDR2 SVGIG (reference sequence). The CDR3 spans 14 residues. Trimming stripped 1 base from V and 3 bases from J, with 11 bases between. CDR3 in amino acids: CAWSGRVRTDTQYF. CDR3 bases: TGTGCCTGGAGTGGGAGGGTCAGGACAGATACGCAGTATTTT.

The chain links TRBV6-1 to TRBJ2-1; 11 bases fit TRBD2. Unmatched junction bases numbered 5, after V lost 6 bases and J lost 7 bases. The CDR3 has 14 residues. Germline CDR1 reads MNHNS; CDR2 reads SASEGT. The CDR3 DNA is TGTGCCAGCAGATTAGCGGGGGGGACGAATGAGCAGTTCTTC. It is translated as CASRLAGGTNEQFF.

The chain recombines TRBV10-3 with TRBJ1-3; TRBD1 might be the D (6 bases). Trimming stripped 6 bases from V and 7 bases from J, with 19 bases between. Germline loops: CDR1 ENHRY, CDR2 SYGVKD. This CDR3 spans 15 amino acids. The CDR3, as DNA: TGTGCCATCAGGCCGACAGGCCTGTCGGGGAACACCATATATTTT. This sequence encodes CAIRPTGLSGNTIYF.

This chain connects TRBV27 to TRBJ1-2; 7 nucleotides line up with TRBD1. Germline V gene sequence: CDR1 MNHEY, CDR2 SMNVEV (reference sequence). The CDR3 spans 13 residues. V was clipped by 6 bases and J by 6 bases; unmatched bases: 7. For the CDR3, the DNA is TGTGCCAGCAGGGGACAGCCGTGGGATGGCTACACCTTC. This encodes CASRGQPWDGYTF.

V usage is TRBV30 and J usage is TRBJ2-3, with D uncertain. Per the germline V gene, CDR1 is GTSNPN and CDR2 is SVGIG (reference sequence). With 1 base removed from V and 3 bases from J, the gap between germline ends came to 8 bases. This CDR3 is 13 amino acids long. In DNA form, the CDR3 reads TGTGCCTGGAGTGGGCGAGCGACAGATACGCAGTATTTT. This translates into CAWSGRATDTQYF.

In this sample, this clone turned up once. The rearrangement uses TRBV7-8 and TRBJ1-1; TRBD1 matches 8 bases. The germline CDR1 and CDR2 sequences are SGHVS and FQNEAQ. V trimming: 7 bases; J trimming: 2 bases; junction bases outside the gene matches: 6. The CDR3 length is 14 residues. The CDR3 here is CASKTQGANTEAFF. CDR3 coding DNA: TGTGCCAGCAAAACTCAGGGGGCAAACACTGAAGCTTTCTTT. Combining the CDR3 with reference TRBV7-8 and TRBJ1-1 gives the whole variable domain GAGVSQSPRYKVAKRGQDVALRCDPISGHVSLFWYQQALGQGPEFLTYFQNEAQLDKSGLPSDRFFAERPEGSVSTLKIQRTQQEDSAVYLCASKTQGANTEAFFGQGTRLTVV.

This chain links TRBV4-1 with TRBJ1-5; a possible D gene is TRBD1 (6 bases). The germline V gene has CDR1 MGHRA and CDR2 YSYEKL. V was clipped by 1 base and J by 3 bases, with 10 bases between them. This CDR3 spans 15 amino acids. CDR3 residues: CASSQGQVFNQPQHF. The CDR3 DNA reads as TGCGCCAGCAGCCAAGGACAGGTATTCAATCAGCCCCAGCATTTT.

The rearrangement uses TRBV5-1 and TRBJ1-1, with 10 bases identical to TRBD1. CDR3 length: 16 amino acids. The ends lost 0 bases at V and 1 base at J; junction bases unmatched: 3. The V gene's germline CDR1 is SGHRS and CDR2 YFSETQ. CDR3 nucleotides: TGCGCCAGCAGCTTGGGGACAGGGGGAGGGAACACTGAAGCTTTCTTT. This encodes CASSLGTGGGNTEAFF.

V is TRBV29-1 and J is TRBJ2-1; weak D call: TRBD1 (5 bases). The CDR3 totals 15 residues. V was shortened by 5 bases and J by 3 bases, with 17 bases between the two germline ends. Germline CDR1 and CDR2: SQVTM and ANQGSEA. The DNA for the CDR3 is TGCAGCGTTTCCTGGGAACAGGAGCTCTACAATGAGCAGTTCTTC. This gives the protein CSVSWEQELYNEQFF.

This clone was recorded a few times. This chain links TRBV10-1 with TRBJ2-7; TRBD2 matches 14 bases. CDR3 length: 15 residues. Germline V CDR1 and CDR2: WNHNN, SYGVQD (reference sequence). V lost 5 bases and J lost 5; bases outside the gene matches: 5. CDR3 nucleotides: TGCGCCAGCAGTCGGGGACTAGCGGGAGTCGACGAGCAGTACTTC. The encoded protein is CASSRGLAGVDEQYF.

V and J are TRBV11-2 and TRBJ2-3, with 9 bases fitting TRBD2. CDR3 size: 14 residues. The germline gives CDR1 SGHAT, CDR2 FQNNGV. Unmatched junction bases numbered 7, after V lost 8 bases and J lost 4 bases. The CDR3 DNA follows: TGTGCCAGCTCCCCGGGACTAGCCGCAGATACGCAGTATTTT. Amino acids: CASSPGLAADTQYF. The variable domain in full, completed from reference TRBV11-2 and TRBJ2-3, reads EAGVAQSPRYKIIEKRQSVAFWCNPISGHATLYWYQQILGQGPKLLIQFQNNGVVDDSQLPKDRFSAERLKGVDSTLKIQPAKLEDSAVYLCASSPGLAADTQYFGPGTRLTVL.

J is TRBJ2-7 and V is TRBV27; D possibly corresponds to TRBD2 (5 bases). CDR1 and CDR2 from the germline V gene are MNHEY and SMNVEV (reference sequence). V was clipped by 5 bases and J by 2 bases, with 13 bases between them. The CDR3 spans 14 residues. CDR3 sequence reads: CASSKAEPPYEQYF. The CDR3 coding sequence is TGTGCCAGCAGTAAAGCGGAGCCCCCCTACGAGCAGTACTTC.

This chain connects TRBV18 to TRBJ2-7, with TRBD1 matching over 10 bases. Trimming took 3 bases from V and 1 from J; bases not matched to a gene: 9. Per germline, CDR1 KGHSH and CDR2 LQKENI. The CDR3 consists of 17 residues. The CDR3, as DNA: TGTGCCAGCTCACCGAGACTAGGACAGGGGGGGTCCTACGAGCAGTACTTC. It translates to CASSPRLGQGGSYEQYF.

The genes are TRBV7-6 and TRBJ2-3; maybe TRBD2 (5 bases). V was trimmed by 6 bases and J by 2 bases, leaving 12 bases between them. Germline assignment: CDR1 SGHVS and CDR2 FNYEAQ. The CDR3 extends over 14 amino acids. The CDR3 loop reads CASRSSGFTDTQYF. The CDR3 DNA sequence: TGTGCCAGCAGATCAAGCGGTTTCACAGATACGCAGTATTTT.

This clone was seen more than once but under ten times. The chain links TRBV9 to TRBJ2-2; D possibly corresponds to TRBD1 (5 bases). V lost 4 bases and J 0 bases, leaving 7 bases between the germline ends. The germline CDR1 and CDR2 sequences are SGDLS and YYNGEE. The CDR3 is made up of 14 amino acids. CDR3 coding DNA: TGTGCCAGCAGCCTGACAGCGAACACCGGGGAGCTGTTTTTT. Encoded protein: CASSLTANTGELFF. Full variable domain (missing parts from reference TRBV9 and TRBJ2-2): DSGVTQTPKHLITATGQRVTLRCSPRSGDLSVYWYQQSLDQGLQFLIQYYNGEERAKGNILERFSAQQFPDLHSELNLSSLELGDSALYFCASSLTANTGELFFGEGSRLTVL.

The V call is TRBV5-1, the J call TRBJ1-2; D unresolved. CDR3 length equals 14 residues. CDR1 SGHRS and CDR2 YFSETQ come from the germline V gene. V lost 0 bases and J 8 bases, leaving 14 bases between the germline ends. In DNA form, the CDR3 reads TGCGCCAGCAGCTTGGATCCAGGATCGGGAGGCTACACCTTC. It yields the protein CASSLDPGSGGYTF.